This T cell receptor beta chain came from a study of blood T cell repertoires in COVID-19 (dated by TCRdb to between 2020 and 2021). Context from the whole study: Samples covering the acute and convalescent phases of COVID-19 were provided by collaborators in the United States, Italy and Spain. The samples were drawn from two sources: the first 160 participants of the ongoing ImmuneRACE study, and about 1,300 subjects contributed by 6 global collaborators. Where HLA class I and class II types were available, the types were taken from metadata supplied by the sample provider, not from assay-based typing. The sample metadata nearly always contained a de-identified subject ID, COVID-19 status, age in years and sex. The material from the prospective study consisted of cDNA or gDNA derived from T cells, B-cell-depleted T cells, or PBMCs. Subjects who had been exposed to COVID-19, were actively infected with it, or had recovered from it provided the deeply sampled blood TCRbeta repertoires that made up the dataset. The repertoires were released in a freely available public database meant as a resource for research on the immune response to SARS-CoV-2.

The CDR3 goes from the cysteine to the phenylalanine over 15 residues. Only CDR3 DNA remains: 45 bases, in frame from the first base. The germline V gene encodes CDR1 ENHRY and CDR2 SYGVKD. Trimmed from V: 3 bases; trimmed from J: 3 bases; junction bases lacking a gene match: 5. TCRbeta CDR3 regions were amplified from genomic DNA using the immunoSEQ Assay, a bias-controlled multiplex PCR. The authors' analysis ran thus. The number of nucleated cells in each sample was estimated by amplification of reference gene primers within the assay. To quantify the absolute abundance of each unique TCRbeta CDR3 rearrangement, sequence reads were collapsed and filtered. For each sample, productive Simpson clonality was calculated as the square root of Simpson's diversity index over productive rearrangements. The table was pulled from immuneACCESS by TCRdb, which kept in-frame rearrangements only. Such tables lose some clones; where checked, under half of the loss comes from unresolved V genes, and the rest has no known cause. V, J and clone size are taken as reported in that table, and D and trimming were inferred from the DNA itself. The sample yields roughly 390,000 clones; roughly 85% were counted once. The ten largest make up roughly 3.7% of the sample.

Each collaborating institution followed its own protocols to collect whole blood in K2EDTA tubes. For TCRbeta analysis, collaborators shipped samples as frozen whole blood, isolated PBMCs, or DNA extracted from either of those sample types. Overall results and qualifications from the work: The quantity of clinical and demographic metadata differed by source and by participant and was supplied without curation.

Of note for this clone: Its cognate antigen has yet to be identified. One base away there is no much larger clone; base qualities are not given.

The receptor comes from a woman aged 18-29 years with acute or convalescent COVID-19. The chain joins TRBV10-3 to TRBJ2-1; TRBD2 matches 7 bases in the middle. The sample comprised peripheral blood. The CDR3 here reads CAISDLAEFYNEQFF. In nucleotides, the sequence is TGTGCCATCAGTGACCTAGCGGAGTTCTACAATGAGCAGTTCTTC.